The clone carrying this T cell receptor (beta chain) was recorded at least ten times. Germline CDR1 and CDR2: SGHRS and YFSETQ. The length of the CDR3 is 15 residues. V lost 3 bases and J lost 3, with 12 bases in between. TCRdb analysed the 5' RACE reads with MiXCR anew, one entry per CDR3 protein. The sample has about 10,000 distinct CDR3 sequences, 14% seen once. The sorted Tregs were CD4+CD25+CD127-/low cells. The chain uses TRBV5-1 and TRBJ2-2; TRBD1 might be the D (6 bases). The source of this sequence is a female donor with breast cancer. Sequencing was done on a sample of Tregs sorted from blood. DNA for the CDR3: TGCGCCAGCAGCTCGTCAGGGGCCTACACCGGGGAGCTGTTTTTT. It encodes CASSSSGAYTGELFF.